This paragraph covers one TCR beta chain sequence. Its matching antigen is unknown. Between the trimmed V and J ends, which lost 6 bases and 2 bases, there was a span of 17 bases. Germline V gives CDR1 MDHEN, CDR2 SYDVKM. The CDR3 sequence is 15 residues long. Stated time point: persistent/refractory GD, antithyroid drugs over 5 years with positive TRAb. Scientists built the TCR library using RNA that was extracted from PBMCs. Patient provenance is recorded as an endocrinology department in Xi'an, China. The data were taken from a study of regulatory T cells in long-lasting Graves disease. Across the study: The study counted Graves' disease as persistent given over 5 years of antithyroid drugs and positive TSH receptor antibodies.

Findings of the study overall: Relative to new patients (around 1,000), persistent patients exhibited greater sharing of public clonotypes (around 3,000).

iRepertoire HTBI primers and Arm-PCR of CDR3 regions built TCR beta libraries. MiXCR, applied by TCRdb to the multiplex PCR reads, yields one record per CDR3 protein. The table includes about 660,000 distinct CDR3 sequences, about 30% detected once. The receptor was derived from a female donor with Graves disease. The chain uses TRBV28 and TRBJ2-7; D remains unclear. The sample in question was peripheral blood mononuclear cells (PBMCs), obtained when the disease was refractory, from a patient treated with antithyroid drugs. The CDR3 protein is CASSPWAKLPYEQYF. In DNA form, the CDR3 reads TGTGCCAGCAGCCCCTGGGCGAAGTTACCCTACGAGCAGTACTTC.